A selection of T cell receptor beta chains follows, all from one sample in a study of Ad26.COV2.S vaccination and SARS-CoV-2 variants. Libraries were prepared by immunoSEQ multiplex PCR; TCRdb keeps only in-frame clonotypes and omits some of them. In the table there are fewer than 600,000 clones, roughly nine tenths of which are singletons. Sequenced here: peripheral blood, sampled in a trial of Ad26.COV2.S vaccine versus placebo. These receptors were collected from a person between 18 and 59 years old who received the Ad26.COV2.S COVID-19 vaccine or a placebo. CDR3s include the opening cysteine and the closing phenylalanine or tryptophan. Fields, in order: CDR3 protein, CDR3 DNA, V gene, D gene, J gene, clone size. D genes are given only for firm matches. Clone sizes are given selectively: once, few, many, or a class where the clone is expanded.

CASSYRKMNTEAFF,TGTGCCAGCAGTTACAGGAAGATGAACACTGAAGCTTTCTTT,TRBV6-5,NA,TRBJ1-1,NA
CASSLYRTSDQETQYF,TGTGCCAGCAGTTTATATCGGACTAGCGACCAAGAGACCCAGTACTTC,TRBV27,TRBD2,TRBJ2-5,NA
CASSERTATNEKLFF,TGTGCCAGCAGTGAAAGGACAGCAACTAATGAAAAACTGTTTTTT,TRBV25-1,NA,TRBJ1-4,NA
CASSPGDRGYTF,TGTGCCAGCTCACCAGGGGATCGTGGCTACACCTTC,TRBV18,NA,TRBJ1-2,NA
CASSAEAGGYNEQFF,TGTGCCAGCAGCGCCGAAGCGGGGGGCTACAATGAGCAGTTCTTC,TRBV9,TRBD2,TRBJ2-1,NA
CASKKSGTGTDTQYF,TGTGCCAGCAAAAAATCCGGGACAGGGACAGATACGCAGTATTTT,TRBV6-5,TRBD1,TRBJ2-3,NA
CASRRQGEAFF,TGTGCCAGCAGGAGACAGGGGGAAGCTTTCTTT,TRBV2,TRBD1,TRBJ1-1,NA
CASSSGQSMNTEAFF,TGTGCCAGCAGCTCGGGACAGAGCATGAACACTGAAGCTTTCTTT,TRBV5-4,TRBD1,TRBJ1-1,NA
CASSLQQGTTEAFF,TGCGCCAGCAGCTTACAGCAGGGAACCACTGAAGCTTTCTTT,TRBV5-1,NA,TRBJ1-1,NA
CASSSQRNYNEQFF,TGTGCCAGCAGCTCCCAGCGGAACTACAATGAGCAGTTCTTC,TRBV11-2,NA,TRBJ2-1,NA
CASRQGRQPQHF,TGTGCCAGCCGACAGGGTCGGCAGCCCCAGCATTTT,TRBV27,TRBD1,TRBJ1-5,NA
CASSSSGQTTNEKLFF,TGTGCCAGCAGTTCCTCGGGACAGACAACTAATGAAAAACTGTTTTTT,TRBV6-6,TRBD1,TRBJ1-4,NA
CASGGGSPATYEQYF,TGCGCCAGCGGGGGGGGTTCCCCTGCTACCTACGAGCAGTACTTC,TRBV5-1,TRBD2,TRBJ2-7,NA
CATSLEGGLAAQETQYF,TGTGCCACCAGCCTCGAGGGGGGACTAGCGGCCCAAGAGACCCAGTACTTC,TRBV15,TRBD2,TRBJ2-5,NA
CASSRRGGQGLTAGEQYF,TGTGCCAGCAGCCGTCGGGGAGGACAGGGGTTAACGGCGGGGGAGCAGTACTTC,TRBV21-1,NA,TRBJ2-7,once
CSASGQGGTDTQYF,TGCAGTGCTAGTGGGCAGGGGGGCACAGATACGCAGTATTTT,TRBV20-1,TRBD1,TRBJ2-3,NA
CASRLQTGGHNEQFF,TGTGCCAGCAGACTCCAAACAGGGGGCCACAATGAGCAGTTCTTC,TRBV2,TRBD1,TRBJ2-1,NA
CASSLGRADTEAFF,TGTGCCAGCAGCTTAGGGCGGGCGGACACTGAAGCTTTCTTT,TRBV7-8,NA,TRBJ1-1,once
CASRLRGQETQYF,TGTGCCAGCAGACTCCGGGGGCAAGAGACCCAGTACTTC,TRBV6-5,NA,TRBJ2-5,NA
CSVELFPVGDGYTF,TGCAGCGTTGAACTTTTTCCGGTAGGGGATGGCTACACCTTC,TRBV29-1,NA,TRBJ1-2,NA
CASSYPQVNTEAFF,TGTGCCAGCAGCTATCCACAGGTGAACACTGAAGCTTTCTTT,TRBV6-6,NA,TRBJ1-1,NA
CASSPVTSGRGTQYF,TGCGCCAGCAGCCCCGTGACTAGCGGGAGAGGTACGCAGTATTTT,TRBV4-1,TRBD2,TRBJ2-3,once
CASITAGTGGYTEAFF,TGTGCCAGCATCACAGCCGGGACAGGGGGTTACACTGAAGCTTTCTTT,TRBV28,TRBD1,TRBJ1-1,few
CASRLQEDTEAFF,TGTGCCAGCAGACTTCAAGAGGACACTGAAGCTTTCTTT,TRBV7-3,NA,TRBJ1-1,NA
CASSRTGHYGYTF,TGTGCCAGCAGTCGGACAGGGCACTATGGCTACACCTTC,TRBV6-2/TRBV6-3,TRBD1,TRBJ1-2,NA
CASSPPSGTGRYEQYF,TGTGCCAGCTCACCACCAAGCGGCACAGGTCGATACGAGCAGTACTTC,TRBV18,NA,TRBJ2-7,NA
CASSLMSENTEAFF,TGTGCCAGCAGCTTAATGTCAGAGAACACTGAAGCTTTCTTT,TRBV7-9,NA,TRBJ1-1,NA
CASSQLPAGAAGGETQYF,TGCGCCAGCAGCCAGCTCCCAGCAGGGGCCGCCGGGGGAGAGACCCAGTACTTC,TRBV5-1,NA,TRBJ2-5,NA